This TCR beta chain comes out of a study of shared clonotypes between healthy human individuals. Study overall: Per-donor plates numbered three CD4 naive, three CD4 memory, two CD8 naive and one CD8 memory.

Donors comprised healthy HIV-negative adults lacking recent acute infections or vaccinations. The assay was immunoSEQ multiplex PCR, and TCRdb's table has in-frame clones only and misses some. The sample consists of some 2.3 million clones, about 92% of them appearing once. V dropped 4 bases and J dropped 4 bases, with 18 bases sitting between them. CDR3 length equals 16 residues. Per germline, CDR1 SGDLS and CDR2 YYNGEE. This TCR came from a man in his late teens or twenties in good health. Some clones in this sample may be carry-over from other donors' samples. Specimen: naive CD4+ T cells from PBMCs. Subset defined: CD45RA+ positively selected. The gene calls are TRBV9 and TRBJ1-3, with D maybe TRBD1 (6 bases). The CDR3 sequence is CASSPPEGGVGNTIYF. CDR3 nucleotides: TGTGCCAGCAGCCCCCCGGAGGGGGGCGTAGGAAACACCATATATTTT.